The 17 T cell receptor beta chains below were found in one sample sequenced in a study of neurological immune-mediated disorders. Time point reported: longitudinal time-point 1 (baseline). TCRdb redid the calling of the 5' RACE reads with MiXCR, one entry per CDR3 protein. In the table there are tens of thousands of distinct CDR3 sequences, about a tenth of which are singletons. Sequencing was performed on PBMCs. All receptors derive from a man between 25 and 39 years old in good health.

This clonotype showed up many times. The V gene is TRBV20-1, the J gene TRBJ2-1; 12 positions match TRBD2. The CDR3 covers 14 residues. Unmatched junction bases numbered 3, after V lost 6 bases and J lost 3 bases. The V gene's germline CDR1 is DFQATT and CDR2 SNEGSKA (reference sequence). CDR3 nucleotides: TGCAGTGCGCTACTAGCGGGAGGCTACAATGAGCAGTTCTTC. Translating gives CSALLAGGYNEQFF.

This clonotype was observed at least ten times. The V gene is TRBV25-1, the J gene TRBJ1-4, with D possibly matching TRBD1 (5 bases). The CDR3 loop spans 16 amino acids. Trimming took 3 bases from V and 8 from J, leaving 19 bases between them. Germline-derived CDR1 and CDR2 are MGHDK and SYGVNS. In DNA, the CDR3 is TGTGCCAGCAGTGACCTCGGGGGGGGTCTGCGAGAAAAACTGTTTTTT. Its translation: CASSDLGGGLREKLFF.

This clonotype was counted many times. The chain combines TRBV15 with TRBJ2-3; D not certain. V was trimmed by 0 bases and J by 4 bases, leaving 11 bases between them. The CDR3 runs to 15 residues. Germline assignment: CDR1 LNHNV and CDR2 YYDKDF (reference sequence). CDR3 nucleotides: TGTGCCACCAGCAGAGATCCCGCGGCTGCAGATACGCAGTATTTT. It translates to CATSRDPAAADTQYF.

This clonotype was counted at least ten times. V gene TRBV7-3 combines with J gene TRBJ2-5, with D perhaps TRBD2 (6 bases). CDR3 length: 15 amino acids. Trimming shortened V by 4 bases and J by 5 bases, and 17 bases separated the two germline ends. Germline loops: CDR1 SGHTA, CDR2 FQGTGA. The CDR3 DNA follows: TGTGCCAGCAGCTCCGGGACTTCGGGGACGGAGACCCAGTACTTC. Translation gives CASSSGTSGTETQYF.

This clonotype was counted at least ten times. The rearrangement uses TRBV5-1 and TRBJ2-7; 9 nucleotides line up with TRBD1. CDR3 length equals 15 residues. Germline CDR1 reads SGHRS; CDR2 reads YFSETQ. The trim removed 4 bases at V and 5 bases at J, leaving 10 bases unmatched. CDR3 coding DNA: TGCGCCAGCAGCGGGGGACAGGGCGACGTGAACGAGCAGTACTTC. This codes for CASSGGQGDVNEQYF.

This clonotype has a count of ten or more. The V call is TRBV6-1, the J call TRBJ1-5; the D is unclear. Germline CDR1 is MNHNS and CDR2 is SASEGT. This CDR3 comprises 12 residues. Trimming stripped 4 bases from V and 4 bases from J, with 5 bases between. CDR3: CASSVENQPQHF. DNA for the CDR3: TGTGCCAGCAGTGTGGAGAATCAGCCCCAGCATTTT.

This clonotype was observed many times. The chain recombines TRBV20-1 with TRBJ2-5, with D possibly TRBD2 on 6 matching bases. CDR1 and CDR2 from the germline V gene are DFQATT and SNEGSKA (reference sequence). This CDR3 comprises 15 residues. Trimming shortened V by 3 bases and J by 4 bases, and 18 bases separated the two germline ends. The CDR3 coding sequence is TGCAGTGCTAGGCCCAGGTTCGGGAGCGGAGAGACCCAGTACTTC. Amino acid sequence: CSARPRFGSGETQYF.

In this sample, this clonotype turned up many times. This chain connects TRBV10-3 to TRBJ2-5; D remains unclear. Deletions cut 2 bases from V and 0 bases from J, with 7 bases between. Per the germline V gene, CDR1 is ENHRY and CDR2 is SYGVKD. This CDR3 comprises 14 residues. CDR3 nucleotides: TGTGCCATCAGTGAGGAAGCCTACCAAGAGACCCAGTACTTC. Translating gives CAISEEAYQETQYF.

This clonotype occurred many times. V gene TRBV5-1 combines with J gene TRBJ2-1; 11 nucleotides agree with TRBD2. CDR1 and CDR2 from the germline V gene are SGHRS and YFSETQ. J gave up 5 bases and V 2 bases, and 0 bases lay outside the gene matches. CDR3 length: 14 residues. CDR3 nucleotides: TGCGCCAGCAGCTTTAGCGGGAGGGACAATGAGCAGTTCTTC. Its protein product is CASSFSGRDNEQFF.

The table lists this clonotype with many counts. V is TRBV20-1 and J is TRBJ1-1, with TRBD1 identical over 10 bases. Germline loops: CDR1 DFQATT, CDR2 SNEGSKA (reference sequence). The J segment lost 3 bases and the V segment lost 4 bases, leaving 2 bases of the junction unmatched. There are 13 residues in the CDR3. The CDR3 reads CSATGQGDTEAFF. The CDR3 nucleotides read TGCAGTGCTACTGGACAGGGGGACACTGAAGCTTTCTTT.

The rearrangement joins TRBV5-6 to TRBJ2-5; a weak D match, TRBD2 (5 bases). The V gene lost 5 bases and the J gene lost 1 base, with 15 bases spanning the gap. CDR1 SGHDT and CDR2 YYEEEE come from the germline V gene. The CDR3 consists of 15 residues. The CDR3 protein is CASSRRLTSQETQYF. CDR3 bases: TGTGCCAGCAGTAGGAGGCTCACCTCCCAAGAGACCCAGTACTTC.

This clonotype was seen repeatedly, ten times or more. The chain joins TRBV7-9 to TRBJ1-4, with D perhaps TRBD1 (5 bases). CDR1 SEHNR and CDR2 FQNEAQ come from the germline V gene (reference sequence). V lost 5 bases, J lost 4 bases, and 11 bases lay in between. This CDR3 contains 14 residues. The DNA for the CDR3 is TGTGCCAGCAGCCTCGGGGGAATTAATGAAAAACTGTTTTTT. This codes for CASSLGGINEKLFF.

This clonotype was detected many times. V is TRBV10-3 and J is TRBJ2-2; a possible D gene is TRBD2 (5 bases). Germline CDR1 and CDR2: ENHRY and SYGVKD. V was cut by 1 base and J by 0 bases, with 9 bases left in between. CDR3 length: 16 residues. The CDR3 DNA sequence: TGTGCCATCAGTGAGTTTGACGGGGCGAACACCGGGGAGCTGTTTTTT. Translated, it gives CAISEFDGANTGELFF.

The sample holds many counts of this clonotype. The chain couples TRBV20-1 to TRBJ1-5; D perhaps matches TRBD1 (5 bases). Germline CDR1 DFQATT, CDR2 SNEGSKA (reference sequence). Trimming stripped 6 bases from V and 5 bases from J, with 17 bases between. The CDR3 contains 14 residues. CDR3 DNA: TGCAGTGCGACCCTGGGACGGGCGGATCAGCCCCAGCATTTT. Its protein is CSATLGRADQPQHF.

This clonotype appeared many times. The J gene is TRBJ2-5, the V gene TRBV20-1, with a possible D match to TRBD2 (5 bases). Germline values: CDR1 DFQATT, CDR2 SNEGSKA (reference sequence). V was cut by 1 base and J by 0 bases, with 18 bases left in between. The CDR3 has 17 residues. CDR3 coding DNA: TGCAGTGCTAGAGTCGGAGGTTTCCGGGGTGACCAAGAGACCCAGTACTTC. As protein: CSARVGGFRGDQETQYF.

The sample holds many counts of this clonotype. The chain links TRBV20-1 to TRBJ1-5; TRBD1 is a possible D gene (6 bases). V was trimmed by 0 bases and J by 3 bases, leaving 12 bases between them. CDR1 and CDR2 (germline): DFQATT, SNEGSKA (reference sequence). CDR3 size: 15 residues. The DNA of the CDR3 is TGCAGTGCTAGAGATTTAGGACAGCTCAATCAGCCCCAGCATTTT. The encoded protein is CSARDLGQLNQPQHF.

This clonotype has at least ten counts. The DNA of the CDR3 is TGTGCCACCAAGGGGAGGGCACGGGCCTCTGGGGCCAACGTCCTGACTTTC. Protein product: CATKGRARASGANVLTF. This chain links TRBV6-5 with TRBJ2-6; TRBD2 aligns across 7 bases. Trimming cost V 10 bases and J 0 bases; bases outside gene matches: 12. The CDR3 length is 17 residues. The germline V gene has CDR1 MNHEY and CDR2 SVGAGI.